The rows below give T cell receptor beta chains drawn from one sample of a study of cytomegalovirus exposure and HLA in healthy donors. Method: immunoSEQ multiplex PCR; TCRdb's copy keeps in-frame clones and lacks some. The sample lists 200,000 to 300,000 clones; about four fifths were seen once. The sequenced sample consisted of PBMCs. Every receptor here comes from a woman in her forties in good health and CMV-seropositive. The CDR3 runs from the conserved cysteine through the conserved F or W. A D gene is named only where the DNA matches it firmly. The size of a clone is reported for some rows only, either as once, few or many, or as a class for expanded clones.

>TRBJ2-2|-|TRBV14|TRBD2
CASSQHMGTSGFTGELFF
TGTGCCAGCAGCCAACATATGGGGACTAGCGGTTTCACCGGGGAGCTGTTTTTT
>TRBJ2-7|-|TRBV6-1|TRBD2
CASSEPGLAGYEQYF
TGTGCCAGCAGTGAACCGGGACTAGCGGGCTACGAGCAGTACTTC
>TRBJ1-2|few|TRBV20-1|-
CRPGSGYTF
TGCAGACCTGGTAGTGGCTACACCTTC
>TRBJ1-2|-|TRBV7-9|TRBD1
CASSLVQGASGYTF
TGTGCCAGCAGCTTAGTTCAGGGGGCTTCTGGCTACACCTTC
>TRBJ2-1|-|TRBV28|-
CASSLGVWGDEQFF
TGTGCCAGCAGTTTAGGTGTTTGGGGGGATGAGCAGTTCTTC
>TRBJ2-1|-|TRBV11-3|TRBD2
CASSLVLAGGDEQFF
TGTGCCAGCAGCTTAGTTCTAGCGGGAGGCGATGAGCAGTTCTTC
>TRBJ2-1|-|TRBV18|TRBD1
CASSPGRGNEQFF
TGTGCCAGCTCACCTGGCAGGGGGAATGAGCAGTTCTTC
>TRBJ2-3|-|TRBV30|TRBD2
CALAGGGDTQYF
TGTGCCTTAGCGGGAGGTGGGGATACGCAGTATTTT
>TRBJ2-5|-|TRBV28|-
CASSSRQEAQETQYF
TGTGCCAGCAGTTCCCGACAGGAGGCTCAAGAGACCCAGTACTTC
>TRBJ1-2|few|TRBV7-2|TRBD1
CASSLAADRSYGYTF
TGTGCCAGCAGCTTAGCCGCGGACAGGTCGTATGGCTACACCTTC
>TRBJ1-4|-|TRBV18|TRBD1
CASSPTGLDEKLFF
TGTGCCAGCTCACCGACAGGGCTGGATGAAAAACTGTTTTTT
>TRBJ2-4|-|TRBV15|-
CATSRDLGLGNIQYF
TGTGCCACCAGCAGAGATCTGGGACTGGGGAACATTCAGTACTTC
>TRBJ2-2|-|TRBV7-2|TRBD2
CASSLGGRAGELFF
TGTGCCAGCAGCTTAGGGGGGAGGGCCGGGGAGCTGTTTTTT
>TRBJ2-1|-|TRBV18|TRBD2
CASSSSLAGGYNEQFF
TGTGCCAGCTCATCATCACTAGCGGGAGGCTACAATGAGCAGTTCTTC
>TRBJ2-2|-|TRBV11-3|-
CASSRGGGTGELFF
TGTGCCAGCAGCCGAGGGGGAGGGACCGGGGAGCTGTTTTTT
>TRBJ1-2|once|TRBV30|-
CAWSVLGPFGGGYTF
TGTGCCTGGAGTGTACTCGGTCCCTTCGGGGGAGGCTACACCTTC
>TRBJ1-2|-|TRBV6-1|-
CASSDPGTNYGYTF
TGTGCCAGCAGTGACCCCGGGACTAACTATGGCTACACCTTC
>TRBJ1-6|-|TRBV7-9|-
CASSSRGGGKNSPLHF
TGTGCCAGCAGCTCCCGTGGCGGGGGGAAGAATTCACCCCTCCACTTT
>TRBJ1-1|-|TRBV5-4|TRBD1
CASSFQGARNTEAFF
TGTGCCAGCAGCTTCCAGGGGGCTAGGAACACTGAAGCTTTCTTT
>TRBJ2-7|-|TRBV5-1|-
CASSRRFGGSYEQYF
TGCGCCAGCAGCCGCCGGTTCGGAGGTTCCTACGAGCAGTACTTC
>TRBJ1-4|-|TRBV15|-
CATSREEGGDEKLFF
TGTGCCACCAGCAGAGAGGAGGGGGGGGATGAAAAACTGTTTTTT
>TRBJ2-3|-|TRBV5-4|-
CASSIQGTDTQYF
TGTGCCAGCAGCATCCAGGGCACAGATACGCAGTATTTT
>TRBJ2-2|-|TRBV28|TRBD2
CASSLPRLAGVTGELFF
TGTGCCAGCAGTTTGCCAAGACTAGCGGGAGTCACCGGGGAGCTGTTTTTT
>TRBJ1-4|-|TRBV4-2|TRBD1
CASSHVQGAANEKLFF
TGTGCCAGCAGCCACGTACAGGGGGCGGCTAATGAAAAACTGTTTTTT
>TRBJ1-5|-|TRBV12-5|-
CASGLVPNTEITSNQPQHF
TGTGCTAGTGGTTTGGTACCCAATACCGAGATCACTAGCAATCAGCCCCAGCATTTT
>TRBJ1-4|-|TRBV7-6|TRBD1
CASSLMGQHNEKLFF
TGTGCCAGCAGCTTAATGGGACAGCATAATGAAAAACTGTTTTTT
>TRBJ2-3|-|TRBV10-3|-
CAISESRGQQTQYF
TGTGCCATCAGTGAGTCGAGAGGACAGCAGACGCAGTATTTT
>TRBJ1-2|once|TRBV29-1|-
CSVDGSGGGGYTF
TGCAGCGTGGACGGGAGCGGCGGTGGGGGCTACACCTTC
>TRBJ1-2|-|TRBV14|TRBD1
CASSLRTGDGYTF
TGTGCCAGCAGCCTACGAACAGGGGATGGCTACACCTTC
>TRBJ1-6|once|TRBV7-8|-
CASSLFRDSPLHF
TGTGCCAGCAGCTTATTCAGGGATTCACCCCTCCACTTT
>TRBJ2-1|few|TRBV4-2|TRBD2
CASSLRRLAGGTGAYNEQFF
TGTGCCAGCAGCCTCCGACGCCTAGCGGGAGGTACGGGGGCATACAATGAGCAGTTCTTC
>TRBJ2-7|once|TRBV4-2|-
CASSQDRQDYEQYF
TGTGCCAGCAGCCAAGATCGCCAGGACTACGAGCAGTACTTC
>TRBJ2-2|-|TRBV10-3|TRBD2
CAIRGTSGANTGELFF
TGTGCCATCAGGGGAACTAGCGGGGCTAACACCGGGGAGCTGTTTTTT
>TRBJ1-2|-|TRBV19|-
CASSSGRYEGYTF
TGTGCCAGTAGCTCCGGGAGGTACGAAGGCTACACCTTC
>TRBJ1-2|-|TRBV5-1|-
CASSLDSQIGYTF
TGCGCCAGCAGTTTGGACAGTCAAATCGGCTACACCTTC